This entry lists 27 T cell receptor beta chains sequenced from one sample in a study of T-cell memory formation after mild COVID-19. Each CDR3 protein is one row after TCRdb ran MiXCR on the 5' RACE reads. The sample contains approximately 250,000 distinct CDR3 sequences, approximately 15% of which appear only once. Sequencing input: PBMCs or a T cell subset sorted from them (not recorded which). These TCRs come from an adult woman who had mild COVID-19 (a few samples of this study predate the infection). Cell type and time point are not known.

The chain recombines TRBV20-1 with TRBJ1-1; TRBD1 agrees at 7 bases. Looked up from germline, CDR1 is DFQATT and CDR2 is SNEGSKA (reference sequence). Germline trimming cut 1 base from V and 1 base from J; bases unmatched to any gene: 6. The CDR3 is 15 amino acids. CDR3: CSARGQGAQNTEAFF. CDR3 nucleotide sequence: TGCAGTGCTAGAGGACAGGGTGCACAGAACACTGAAGCTTTCTTT.

The chain recombines TRBV6-5 with TRBJ2-3, with 7 bases aligning to TRBD2. The CDR3 is made up of 16 amino acids. Germline V gives CDR1 MNHEY, CDR2 SVGAGI. Germline trimming cut 0 bases from V and 1 base from J; bases unmatched to any gene: 4. The CDR3, as DNA: TGTGCCAGCAGTTACTCGGGGAGGGAAGGCACAGATACGCAGTATTTT. It specifies CASSYSGREGTDTQYF.

The gene calls are TRBV12-3 or TRBV12-4 and TRBJ2-7; TRBD2 aligns across 7 bases. The junction had 9 bases not matched to a gene; V was cut back by 5 bases and J by 2 bases. This CDR3 has 15 amino acids. The CDR3 bases are TGTGCCAGCAGTCCGGCGGGGGTCGTCGCCTACGAGCAGTACTTC. Amino acid sequence: CASSPAGVVAYEQYF.

On this clonotype: A single base separates this from a much larger clone, so it may be a read error. The chain couples TRBV11-1 to TRBJ1-1; tentative D call: TRBD1 (5 bases). The CDR3 totals 14 residues. From germline, CDR1 is SGHAT and CDR2 FQDESV (reference sequence). With 5 bases removed from V and 0 bases from J, the gap between germline ends came to 10 bases. The CDR3 nucleotides read TGTGCCAGCAGCCCGGGACGGTTGAACACTGAAGCTTTCTTT. This translates into CASSPGRLNTEAFF.

This chain connects TRBV18 to TRBJ1-6; D perhaps matches TRBD1 (5 bases). Trimming removed 1 base from V and 7 bases from J, with 14 bases in between. Per the germline V gene, CDR1 is KGHSH and CDR2 is LQKENI. This CDR3 region has 16 residues. The CDR3 bases are TGTGCCAGCTCACCACTCGGGGGTAGGGAAAATTCACCCCTCCACTTT. Translation gives CASSPLGGRENSPLHF.

This clonotype has a single count. The J gene is TRBJ2-7, the V gene TRBV10-3; D possibly corresponds to TRBD1 (6 bases). The CDR3 sequence is 13 residues long. Trimming left V 3 bases short and J 4 bases short, with 10 bases between. Germline assignment: CDR1 ENHRY and CDR2 SYGVKD. CDR3 DNA sequence: TGTGCCATCAGTGAAGGCAGGGGATACGAGCAGTACTTC. It specifies CAISEGRGYEQYF.

The chain recombines TRBV5-1 with TRBJ1-1, with D possibly TRBD1 on 5 matching bases. Germline CDR1 is SGHRS and CDR2 is YFSETQ. The CDR3 totals 15 residues. V lost 0 bases and J lost 1, with 10 bases in between. The CDR3 DNA follows: TGCGCCAGCAGCTTGGCCCCAGGGACGAACACTGAAGCTTTCTTT. Amino acids: CASSLAPGTNTEAFF.

This chain links TRBV30 with TRBJ2-6; D may be TRBD2 (5 bases). CDR3 length equals 13 residues. Germline V gene sequence: CDR1 GTSNPN, CDR2 SVGIG (reference sequence). V was clipped by 1 base and J by 17 bases, with 18 bases between them. The CDR3 here is CAWSAPAGARVTF. The CDR3 DNA follows: TGTGCCTGGAGTGCCCCCGCAGGAGCGAGGGTGACTTTC.

This clonotype showed up just a few times. This chain uses TRBV7-9 with TRBJ1-2, with 8 bases fitting TRBD1. This CDR3 contains 16 residues. Trimming at V came to 4 bases and at J to 2 bases, leaving 9 bases not matched to a gene. CDR1 and CDR2 from the germline V gene are SEHNR and FQNEAQ (reference sequence). CDR3 coding DNA: TGTGCCAGCAGCTCACAGGGGGTAGCGTCGAACTATGGCTACACCTTC. Protein: CASSSQGVASNYGYTF.

This clonotype appeared a few times. The chain has TRBV20-1 and TRBJ1-5; 7 bases fit TRBD1. Per the germline V gene, CDR1 is DFQATT and CDR2 is SNEGSKA (reference sequence). The V gene end was trimmed by 0 bases and the J gene end by 4 bases; junction bases not matched to a gene: 18. This CDR3 comprises 19 residues. The CDR3 loop is CSARETRQGEDWANQPQHF. The CDR3 DNA sequence: TGCAGTGCTAGAGAAACCAGACAGGGAGAAGATTGGGCGAATCAGCCCCAGCATTTT.

This chain connects TRBV2 to TRBJ2-5, with no clear D. With 10 bases removed from V and 1 base from J, the gap between germline ends came to 19 bases. Germline loops: CDR1 SNHLY, CDR2 FYNNEI. The CDR3 is 15 residues long. CDR3 DNA: TGTGCCACTACGCAGCTGGCGGTGGTCCAAGAGACCCAGTACTTC. Residues: CATTQLAVVQETQYF.

This clonotype was detected a few times. The rearrangement uses TRBV7-9 and TRBJ2-5, with 7 bases aligning to TRBD2. The CDR3 runs 17 residues. V shed 5 bases and J 7 bases; nucleotides not matched to a gene: 19. Germline lookup yields CDR1 SEHNR and CDR2 FQNEAQ (reference sequence). For the CDR3, the DNA is TGTGCCAGCAGCCTCGACCGGGACTACCATATGTCGGGGACCCAGTACTTC. It encodes CASSLDRDYHMSGTQYF.

The chain carries TRBV6-5 and TRBJ1-2; 9 bases match TRBD1. Per germline, CDR1 MNHEY and CDR2 SVGAGI. V lost 4 bases, J lost 4 bases, and 10 bases stayed unmatched. The CDR3 has 16 residues. This CDR3 is CASSSPGQGLLYGYTF. The CDR3 nucleotides are TGTGCCAGCAGTTCACCGGGACAGGGACTTCTCTATGGCTACACCTTC.

V gene TRBV30 combines with J gene TRBJ1-2; no reliable D call. V lost 4 bases, J lost 3 bases, and 12 bases lay in between. This CDR3 contains 13 residues. The germline V gene encodes CDR1 GTSNPN and CDR2 SVGIG (reference sequence). The CDR3 DNA is TGTGCCTGGACCATGGGTCCGTACTATGGCTACACCTTC. It yields the protein CAWTMGPYYGYTF.

In this sample, this clonotype turned up a few times. The V and J genes are TRBV11-2 and TRBJ2-3; 11 nucleotides line up with TRBD2. The CDR3 is made up of 15 amino acids. V dropped 4 bases and J dropped 6; count of bases not matched to a gene: 6. Germline CDR1 SGHAT, CDR2 FQNNGV. CDR3 in amino acids: CASSSFSGRVDTQYF. The DNA of the CDR3 is TGTGCCAGCAGCTCCTTTAGCGGGAGGGTGGATACGCAGTATTTT.

This clonotype was seen more than once but under ten times. The rearrangement joins TRBV20-1 to TRBJ1-5; 8 bases fit TRBD1. This CDR3 contains 15 residues. Germline-derived CDR1 and CDR2 are DFQATT and SNEGSKA (reference sequence). CDR3 bases: TGCAGGCCAACAAACCCCAGGGGGCGGAATCAGCCCCAGCATTTT. Protein sequence: CRPTNPRGRNQPQHF.

This clonotype was picked up many times. The J gene is TRBJ2-1, the V gene TRBV20-1, with D perhaps given as TRBD1 or TRBD2 (5 bases each). Germline V lookup: CDR1 DFQATT, CDR2 SNEGSKA (reference sequence). The CDR3 has 14 amino acids. V shed 5 bases and J shed 2 bases, with 13 bases lying between them. In DNA, the CDR3 is TGCAGTGCTCCGCCCCTGGGGGCCTACAATGAGCAGTTCTTC. This encodes CSAPPLGAYNEQFF.

CDR3 sequence: CASSYAPSTGELFF. Written as DNA, the CDR3 is TGTGCCAGCAGTTACGCGCCGAGCACCGGGGAGCTGTTTTTT. This rearrangement joins TRBV6-2 or TRBV6-3 to TRBJ2-2; D gene ambiguous. The length of the CDR3 is 14 residues. Germline CDR1 and CDR2: MNHEY and SVGEGT. V was pared by 2 bases and J by 4 bases, with 8 bases between.

The chain recombines TRBV2 with TRBJ2-3; 14 bases are a match to TRBD2. CDR1 is SNHLY, CDR2 FYNNEI, per germline. J lost 6 bases, V lost 4 bases, and 9 bases had no gene match. This CDR3 is built from 17 residues. The CDR3 sequence is CASSGSGLAGGGDTQYF. DNA for the CDR3: TGTGCCAGCAGTGGATCAGGACTAGCGGGAGGTGGTGATACGCAGTATTTT.

This clonotype was seen more than once but under ten times. V is TRBV25-1 and J is TRBJ2-7; 10 bases are a match to TRBD1. The CDR3 extends over 15 amino acids. The J segment lost 2 bases and the V segment lost 3 bases, leaving 4 bases of the junction unmatched. The germline V gene has CDR1 MGHDK and CDR2 SYGVNS. As DNA, the CDR3 is TGTGCCAGCAGTGAGGCAGGGACAGGGGCCTACGAGCAGTACTTC. It encodes CASSEAGTGAYEQYF.

The genes are TRBV18 and TRBJ2-7; 10 nucleotides match TRBD1. The CDR3 runs 14 residues. Per germline, CDR1 KGHSH and CDR2 LQKENI. With V trimmed by 6 bases and J by 3 bases, 5 bases remained unmatched. This CDR3 is CASSSGTGVYEQYF. The CDR3, as DNA: TGTGCCAGCTCCTCCGGGACAGGGGTCTACGAGCAGTACTTC.

This clonotype was found a few times. The chain joins TRBV6-1 to TRBJ1-2, with a tentative D call TRBD1 (5 bases). The germline V and J ends were trimmed by 7 bases and 4 bases, with 16 bases remaining between them. Germline assignment: CDR1 MNHNS and CDR2 SASEGT. This CDR3 comprises 14 residues. The CDR3 nucleotides are TGTGCCAGCAAAAAAGGGGCGACCTTCTATGGCTACACCTTC. Translated, it gives CASKKGATFYGYTF.

The V gene is TRBV5-1, the J gene TRBJ2-5, with 15 nucleotides matching TRBD2. J lost 2 bases, V lost 4 bases, and 6 bases had no gene match. Germline lookup yields CDR1 SGHRS and CDR2 YFSETQ. The CDR3 runs to 17 residues. The CDR3 protein is CASSPGLAGGIQETQYF. The CDR3 nucleotides read TGCGCCAGCAGCCCGGGACTAGCGGGGGGAATTCAAGAGACCCAGTACTTC.

In this sample, this clonotype turned up a few times. The chain joins TRBV18 to TRBJ2-1, with 7 bases aligning to TRBD2. CDR1 is KGHSH and CDR2 is LQKENI in the germline V gene. The CDR3 has 12 residues. V trimming: 6 bases; J trimming: 15 bases; junction bases outside the gene matches: 11. CDR3 in DNA: TGTGCCAGCTCCGACTATGGGGGGGATTGGTTCTTC. Translation gives CASSDYGGDWFF.

This clonotype was seen more than once but under ten times. The J gene is TRBJ2-7, the V gene TRBV5-1, with 7 bases aligning to TRBD1. Trimming at V came to 0 bases and at J to 2 bases, leaving 5 bases not matched to a gene. In germline, CDR1 is SGHRS, CDR2 YFSETQ. The CDR3 sequence is 15 residues long. CDR3 sequence (DNA): TGCGCCAGCAGCTTGGGACAGGGCGGCGCCTACGAGCAGTACTTC. Protein product: CASSLGQGGAYEQYF.

The chain joins TRBV5-1 to TRBJ1-1; D not certain. Germline V gene sequence: CDR1 SGHRS, CDR2 YFSETQ. The length of the CDR3 is 11 residues. V was clipped by 4 bases and J by 9 bases, with 10 bases between them. DNA for the CDR3: TGCGCCAGCAGCGGCGGAACCCAAGCTTTCTTT. Its translation is CASSGGTQAFF.

The rearrangement links TRBV18 to TRBJ2-5; 7 bases align to TRBD1. Germline V lookup: CDR1 KGHSH, CDR2 LQKENI. After removal of 3 bases from V and 5 bases from J, the junction contained 9 bases not matched to a gene. The CDR3 extends over 15 amino acids. CDR3 in amino acids: CASSPPHRGLETQYF. For the CDR3, the DNA is TGTGCCAGCTCACCCCCCCACAGGGGTTTGGAGACCCAGTACTTC.